The 21 T cell receptor beta chains below come from one sample, sequenced in a study of graft-versus-host responses after intestinal transplantation. No antigens are known for them. Assay used: immunoSEQ multiplex PCR; TCRdb lists only in-frame clones, some missing. The table records some 100,000 clones, approximately 90% of them present only once. The sequenced sample was unstimulated CD8+ T cells sorted from spleen or lymph node cells, obtained before transplant. The receptors stem from a human donor who was the organ donor for an intestinal transplant.

Remarks on this clone: The same CDR3 also results from other DNA sequences found in this sample. CDR3 amino acids: CASSFGGGANEQFF. The CDR3 region has the DNA TGTGCCAGCAGTTTCGGCGGGGGGGCCAATGAGCAGTTCTTC. This chain joins TRBV27 and TRBJ2-1; 9 bases match TRBD2. The CDR3 is 14 residues long. Germline V gives CDR1 MNHEY, CDR2 SMNVEV (reference sequence). The J segment lost 6 bases and the V segment lost 3 bases, leaving 3 bases of the junction unmatched.

The genes are TRBV7-9 and TRBJ1-2, with TRBD1 matching 7 bases. Looked up from germline, CDR1 is SEHNR and CDR2 is FQNEAQ (reference sequence). The CDR3 spans 17 residues. The V and J ends lost 2 bases and 2 bases, in that order; junction bases with no gene match: 11. This CDR3 is CASSLTYGAGGNYGYTF. Written as DNA, the CDR3 is TGTGCCAGCAGCTTAACTTATGGGGCAGGGGGGAACTATGGCTACACCTTC.

V gene TRBV27 combines with J gene TRBJ2-1, with 9 bases matching TRBD2. V trimming: 5 bases; J trimming: 6 bases; junction bases outside the gene matches: 8. The CDR3 sequence is 15 residues long. CDR1 and CDR2 from the germline V gene are MNHEY and SMNVEV (reference sequence). The CDR3 spells CASSQTSGRTNEQFF. The CDR3 nucleotides are TGTGCCAGCAGTCAAACTAGCGGGCGGACCAATGAGCAGTTCTTC.

The chain recombines TRBV11-3 with TRBJ2-1; 10 bases map to TRBD2. V lost 4 bases and J lost 8; bases outside the gene matches: 11. Germline V gene sequence: CDR1 SGHNT, CDR2 YENEEA. The length of the CDR3 is 16 residues. The CDR3 sequence: CASSSTGLADQDEQFF. The CDR3 DNA reads as TGTGCCAGCAGCTCGACCGGACTAGCGGATCAGGATGAGCAGTTCTTC. Full variable domain (remainder filled in from reference TRBV11-3 and TRBJ2-1): EAGVVQSPRYKIIEKKQPVAFWCNPISGHNTLYWYLQNLGQGPELLIRYENEEAVDDSQLPKDRFSAERLKGVDSTLKIQPAELGDSAVYLCASSSTGLADQDEQFFGPGTRLTVL.

This chain uses TRBV18 with TRBJ2-7, with a possible D match to TRBD1 (6 bases). The germline V gene has CDR1 KGHSH and CDR2 LQKENI. V was cut by 2 bases and J by 2 bases, with 7 bases left in between. The length of the CDR3 is 13 residues. The CDR3 DNA reads as TGTGCCAGCTCACCAGGACAGACCTACGAGCAGTACTTC. This translates into CASSPGQTYEQYF.

This clone was seen more than once but under ten times. The genes are TRBV10-3 and TRBJ2-7, with D possibly matching TRBD1 (6 bases). CDR3 length equals 13 residues. From germline, CDR1 is ENHRY and CDR2 SYGVKD. V shed 3 bases and J shed 8 bases, with 14 bases lying between them. In DNA, the CDR3 is TGTGCCATCAGTGACCCGGACAGTTTGCAGCAGTACTTC. Its protein is CAISDPDSLQQYF.

The V call is TRBV27, the J call TRBJ2-7; 9 bases match TRBD1. The CDR3 has 14 residues. Germline V CDR1 and CDR2: MNHEY, SMNVEV (reference sequence). J gave up 2 bases and V 6 bases, and 5 bases lay outside the gene matches. As DNA, the CDR3 is TGTGCCAGCAGCCTAGACAGGGGGGCCTACGAGCAGTACTTC. It is translated as CASSLDRGAYEQYF.

The CDR3 is CASSDWTTTNTGELFF. The CDR3 nucleotides are TGTGCCAGCAGCGACTGGACTACTACGAACACCGGGGAGCTGTTTTTT. The genes are TRBV5-8 and TRBJ2-2, with D tentatively TRBD2 (6 bases). V was clipped by 4 bases and J by 0 bases, with 13 bases between them. Germline lookup yields CDR1 SGHTS and CDR2 YDEGEE. The CDR3 extends over 16 amino acids.

For the CDR3, the DNA is TGTGCCAGCAGTTACTCGGACAGGTATACCGATGGCTACACCTTC. It codes for CASSYSDRYTDGYTF. The chain uses TRBV6-5 and TRBJ1-2, with 7 bases that match TRBD1. V gave up 0 bases and J gave up 6 bases; unmatched junction bases: 7. This CDR3 is 15 amino acids long. Germline CDR1 and CDR2: MNHEY and SVGAGI.

The J gene is TRBJ2-1, the V gene TRBV11-1; 12 bases align to TRBD2. Trimming cost V 4 bases and J 4 bases; bases outside gene matches: 2. The CDR3 spans 15 residues. Germline lookup yields CDR1 SGHAT and CDR2 FQDESV (reference sequence). In nucleotides, the CDR3 is TGTGCCAGCAGCTCGCTAGCGGGAGGGTACAATGAGCAGTTCTTC. Translating gives CASSSLAGGYNEQFF.

This chain uses TRBV7-8 with TRBJ1-4; possibly TRBD1 for D (5 bases). CDR1 is SGHVS and CDR2 is FQNEAQ in the germline V gene. The V end lost 7 bases, the J end lost 8 bases, and 17 bases lay between the germline ends. The CDR3 length is 14 residues. CDR3 nucleotides: TGTGCCAGCACCCCGGGGGGATCTTCCGAAAAACTGTTTTTT. Amino acids: CASTPGGSSEKLFF.

The rearrangement uses TRBV7-6 and TRBJ1-5; 9 bases map to TRBD1. This CDR3 contains 19 residues. V gave up 4 bases and J gave up 2 bases; unmatched junction bases: 15. Per germline, CDR1 SGHVS and CDR2 FNYEAQ. CDR3: CASSSYRDRAYSGNQPQHF. Written as DNA, the CDR3 is TGTGCCAGCAGCTCATACCGGGACAGGGCCTATTCGGGCAATCAGCCCCAGCATTTT.

This clone was seen once. The chain is built from TRBV28 and TRBJ2-5, with 10 bases matching TRBD2. CDR1 and CDR2 from the germline V gene are MDHEN and SYDVKM. V shed 7 bases and J 4 bases; nucleotides not matched to a gene: 6. This CDR3 is built from 14 residues. Written as DNA, the CDR3 is TGTGCCAGCACCTTAGCGGGAGGCGGAGAGACCCAGTACTTC. The encoded protein is CASTLAGGGETQYF. Full variable domain (rest looked up from reference TRBV28 and TRBJ2-5): DVKVTQSSRYLVKRTGEKVFLECVQDMDHENMFWYRQDPGLGLRLIYFSYDVKMKEKGDIPEGYSVSREKKERFSLILESASTNQTSMYLCASTLAGGGETQYFGPGTRLLVL.

The chain recombines TRBV9 with TRBJ2-3; 8 bases align to TRBD1. Per germline, CDR1 SGDLS and CDR2 YYNGEE. This CDR3 region has 16 residues. V dropped 2 bases and J dropped 2; count of bases not matched to a gene: 7. The CDR3 sequence: CASSVQGAALTDTQYF. In DNA form, the CDR3 reads TGTGCCAGCAGCGTGCAGGGGGCGGCCCTCACAGATACGCAGTATTTT. The full variable domain, rest sourced from reference TRBV9 and TRBJ2-3, is DSGVTQTPKHLITATGQRVTLRCSPRSGDLSVYWYQQSLDQGLQFLIQYYNGEERAKGNILERFSAQQFPDLHSELNLSSLELGDSALYFCASSVQGAALTDTQYFGPGTRLTVL.

This clone was counted a single time. This chain links TRBV2 with TRBJ1-2, with 10 bases fitting TRBD1. The CDR3 loop spans 17 amino acids. The trim removed 2 bases at V and 4 bases at J, leaving 10 bases unmatched. Germline V gene sequence: CDR1 SNHLY, CDR2 FYNNEI. The CDR3 nucleotides are TGTGCCAGCAGTGAAACTCGGGGGACAGGGGAGGCCTATGGCTACACCTTC. Amino acid sequence: CASSETRGTGEAYGYTF.

The CDR3 loop is CASSSWPRGNYGYTF. CDR3 sequence (DNA): TGTGCCAGCAGCTCCTGGCCACGGGGTAACTATGGCTACACCTTC. The chain employs TRBV5-8 and TRBJ1-2; D gene ambiguous. The germline V gene encodes CDR1 SGHTS and CDR2 YDEGEE. Between the trimmed V and J ends, which lost 3 bases and 1 base, there was a span of 13 bases. CDR3 length: 15 residues.

The V gene is TRBV27, the J gene TRBJ1-2; D gene uncertain. V gave up 10 bases and J gave up 3 bases, with 12 bases separating them. This CDR3 is built from 12 residues. The germline V gene has CDR1 MNHEY and CDR2 SMNVEV (reference sequence). DNA for the CDR3: TGTGCCACCCGGGTCCCCCACTATGGCTACACCTTC. Its protein is CATRVPHYGYTF.

V is TRBV10-2 and J is TRBJ2-1, with no clear D. CDR1 is WSHSY, CDR2 SAAADI, per germline. Between the trimmed V and J ends, which lost 2 bases and 5 bases, there was a span of 19 bases. The CDR3 runs to 17 residues. The CDR3 protein is CASSEGYRITTNNEQFF. In DNA form, the CDR3 reads TGCGCCAGCAGTGAGGGCTATCGGATTACCACTAACAATGAGCAGTTCTTC.

CDR3 DNA sequence: TGCGCCAGCAGCTTAGGAATGACCGGGACAGTCTCTGAAAAACTGTTTTTT. Encoded protein: CASSLGMTGTVSEKLFF. The genes are TRBV5-1 and TRBJ1-4; 7 positions agree with TRBD1. CDR3 length: 17 residues. Trimming took 2 bases from V and 7 from J; bases not matched to a gene: 14. Germline-derived CDR1 and CDR2 are SGHRS and YFSETQ.

The chain is built from TRBV27 and TRBJ2-7; 8 positions agree with TRBD1. The J segment lost 1 base and the V segment lost 7 bases, leaving 3 bases of the junction unmatched. This CDR3 contains 13 residues. Germline assignment: CDR1 MNHEY and CDR2 SMNVEV (reference sequence). The CDR3 loop is CASTRTGSYEQYF. The CDR3 DNA is TGTGCCAGCACCCGGACAGGGTCCTACGAGCAGTACTTC.

This chain connects TRBV12-5 to TRBJ2-3; the D gene is possibly TRBD1 (6 bases). The CDR3 spans 12 residues. V lost 4 bases, J lost 6 bases, and 8 bases lay in between. CDR1 is LGHNT, CDR2 FRNRAP, per germline. CDR3 residues: CASGSQGDTQYF. Here the CDR3 DNA reads TGTGCTAGTGGTTCCCAGGGGGATACGCAGTATTTT.